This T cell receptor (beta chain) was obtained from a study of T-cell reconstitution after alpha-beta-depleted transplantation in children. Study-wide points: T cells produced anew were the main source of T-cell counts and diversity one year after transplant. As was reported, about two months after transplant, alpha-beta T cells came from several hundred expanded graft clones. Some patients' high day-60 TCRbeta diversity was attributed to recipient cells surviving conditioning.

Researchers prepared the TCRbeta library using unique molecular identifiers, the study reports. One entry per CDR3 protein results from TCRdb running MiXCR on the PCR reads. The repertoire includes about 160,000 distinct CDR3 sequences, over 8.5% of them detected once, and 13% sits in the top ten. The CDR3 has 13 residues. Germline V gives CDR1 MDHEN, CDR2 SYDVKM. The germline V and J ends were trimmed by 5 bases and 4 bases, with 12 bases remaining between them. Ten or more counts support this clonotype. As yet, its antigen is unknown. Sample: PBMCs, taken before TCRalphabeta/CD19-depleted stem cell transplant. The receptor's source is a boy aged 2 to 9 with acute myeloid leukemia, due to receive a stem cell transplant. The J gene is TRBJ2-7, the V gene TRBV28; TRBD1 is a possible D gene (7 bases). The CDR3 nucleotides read TGTGCCAGCAGTCGACAGGGAGGATACGAGCAGTACTTC. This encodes CASSRQGGYEQYF.